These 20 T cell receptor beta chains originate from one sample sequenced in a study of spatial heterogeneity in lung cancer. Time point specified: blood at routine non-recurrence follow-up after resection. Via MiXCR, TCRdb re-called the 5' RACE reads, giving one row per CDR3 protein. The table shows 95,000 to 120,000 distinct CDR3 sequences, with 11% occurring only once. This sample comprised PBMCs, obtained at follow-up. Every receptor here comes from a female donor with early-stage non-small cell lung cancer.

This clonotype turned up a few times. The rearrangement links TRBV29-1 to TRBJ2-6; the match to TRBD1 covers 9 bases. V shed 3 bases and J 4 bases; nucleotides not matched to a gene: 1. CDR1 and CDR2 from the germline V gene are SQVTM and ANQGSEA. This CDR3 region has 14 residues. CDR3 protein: CSVEDRGGANVLTF. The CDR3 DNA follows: TGCAGCGTTGAGGACAGGGGAGGGGCCAACGTCCTGACTTTC. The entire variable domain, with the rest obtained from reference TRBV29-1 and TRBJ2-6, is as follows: SAVISQKPSRDICQRGTSLTIQCQVDSQVTMMFWYRQQPGQSLTLIATANQGSEATYESGFVIDKFPISRPNLTFSTLTVSNMSPEDSSIYLCSVEDRGGANVLTFGAGSRLTVL.

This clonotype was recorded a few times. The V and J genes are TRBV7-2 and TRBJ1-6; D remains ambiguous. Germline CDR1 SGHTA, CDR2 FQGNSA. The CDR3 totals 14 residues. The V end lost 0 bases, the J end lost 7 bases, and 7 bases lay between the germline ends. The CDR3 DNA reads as TGTGCCAGCAGCTTAGCGTTGCAGAATTCACCCCTCCACTTT. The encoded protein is CASSLALQNSPLHF.

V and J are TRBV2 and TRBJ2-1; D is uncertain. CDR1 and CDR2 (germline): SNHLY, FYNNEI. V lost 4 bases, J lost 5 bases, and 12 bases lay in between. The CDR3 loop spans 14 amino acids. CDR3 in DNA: TGTGCCAGCAGTGTGATGGCCAGTAACAATGAGCAGTTCTTC. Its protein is CASSVMASNNEQFF.

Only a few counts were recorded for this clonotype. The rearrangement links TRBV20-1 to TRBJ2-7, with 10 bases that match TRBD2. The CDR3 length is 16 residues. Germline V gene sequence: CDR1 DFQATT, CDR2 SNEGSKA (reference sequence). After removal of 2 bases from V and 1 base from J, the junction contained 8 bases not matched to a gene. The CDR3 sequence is CSARSSSGSISYEQYF. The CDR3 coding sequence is TGCAGTGCTAGATCGTCTAGCGGGAGTATTTCCTACGAGCAGTACTTC.

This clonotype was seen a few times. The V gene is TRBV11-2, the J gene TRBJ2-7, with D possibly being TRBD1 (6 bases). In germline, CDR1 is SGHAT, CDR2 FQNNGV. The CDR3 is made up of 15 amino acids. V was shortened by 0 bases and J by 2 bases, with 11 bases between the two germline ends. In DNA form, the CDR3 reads TGTGCCAGCAGCTTAGATAAGGGACAAGCCTACGAGCAGTACTTC. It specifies CASSLDKGQAYEQYF.

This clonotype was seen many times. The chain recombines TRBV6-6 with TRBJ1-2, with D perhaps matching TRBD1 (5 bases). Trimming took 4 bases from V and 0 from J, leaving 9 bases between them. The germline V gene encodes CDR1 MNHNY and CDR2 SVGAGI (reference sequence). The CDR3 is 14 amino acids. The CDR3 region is CASSWDAANYGYTF. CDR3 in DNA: TGTGCCAGCAGTTGGGACGCAGCTAACTATGGCTACACCTTC.

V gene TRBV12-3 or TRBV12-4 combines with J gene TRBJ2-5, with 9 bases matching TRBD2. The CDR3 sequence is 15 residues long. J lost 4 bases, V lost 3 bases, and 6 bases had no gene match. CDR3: CASSLPGLARETQYF. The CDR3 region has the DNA TGTGCCAGCAGTTTGCCGGGACTAGCTCGAGAGACCCAGTACTTC.

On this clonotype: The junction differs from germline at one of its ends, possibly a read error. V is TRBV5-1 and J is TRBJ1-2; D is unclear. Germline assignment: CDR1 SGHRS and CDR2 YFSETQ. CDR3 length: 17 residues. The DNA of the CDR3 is TGCGTCAGCAGCTTGGCCCCGGCAGACCCCGGGAACTATGGCTACACCTTC. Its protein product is CVSSLAPADPGNYGYTF.

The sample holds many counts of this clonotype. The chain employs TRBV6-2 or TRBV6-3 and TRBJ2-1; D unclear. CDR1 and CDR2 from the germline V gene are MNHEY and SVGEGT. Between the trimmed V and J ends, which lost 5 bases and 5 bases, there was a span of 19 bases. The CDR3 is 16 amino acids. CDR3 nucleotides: TGTGCCAGCAGTCCGACGGAGCTACTTGGGCACAATGAGCAGTTCTTC. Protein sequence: CASSPTELLGHNEQFF.

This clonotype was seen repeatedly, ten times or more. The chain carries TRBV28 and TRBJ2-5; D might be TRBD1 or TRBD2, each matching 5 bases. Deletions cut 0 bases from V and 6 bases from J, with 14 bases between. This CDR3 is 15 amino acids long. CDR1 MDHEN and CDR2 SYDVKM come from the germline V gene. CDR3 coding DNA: TGTGCCAGCAGTTTATGGACAGCGGATGGGAAGACCCAGTACTTC. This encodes CASSLWTADGKTQYF.

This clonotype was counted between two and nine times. In nucleotides, the CDR3 is TGTGCCAGCACCGTAGGGCTAGCGGGAGCTACGCAGTATTTT. Its translation: CASTVGLAGATQYF. V usage is TRBV12-3 or TRBV12-4 and J usage is TRBJ2-3; the match to TRBD2 covers 10 bases. This CDR3 has 14 amino acids. V dropped 7 bases and J dropped 8; count of bases not matched to a gene: 9.

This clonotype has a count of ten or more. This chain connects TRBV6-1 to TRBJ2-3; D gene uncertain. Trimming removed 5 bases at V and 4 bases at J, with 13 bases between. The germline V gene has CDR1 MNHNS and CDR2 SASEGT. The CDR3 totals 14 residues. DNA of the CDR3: TGTGCCAGCAGTACCGGGCCCCCTTCAGATACGCAGTATTTT. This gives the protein CASSTGPPSDTQYF.

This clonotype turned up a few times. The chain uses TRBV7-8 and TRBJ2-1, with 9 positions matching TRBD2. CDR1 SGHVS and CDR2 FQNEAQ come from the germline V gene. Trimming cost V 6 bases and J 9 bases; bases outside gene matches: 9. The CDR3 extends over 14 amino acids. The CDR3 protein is CASSAYAGGPEQFF. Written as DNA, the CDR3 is TGTGCCAGCAGTGCTTATGCGGGAGGGCCTGAGCAGTTCTTC.

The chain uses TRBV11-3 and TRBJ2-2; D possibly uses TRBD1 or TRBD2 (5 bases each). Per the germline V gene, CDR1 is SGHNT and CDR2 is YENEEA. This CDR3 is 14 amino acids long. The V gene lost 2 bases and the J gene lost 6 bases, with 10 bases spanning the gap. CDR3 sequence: CASSLIGTAGELFF. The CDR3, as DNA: TGTGCCAGCAGCTTAATCGGGACCGCCGGGGAGCTGTTTTTT.

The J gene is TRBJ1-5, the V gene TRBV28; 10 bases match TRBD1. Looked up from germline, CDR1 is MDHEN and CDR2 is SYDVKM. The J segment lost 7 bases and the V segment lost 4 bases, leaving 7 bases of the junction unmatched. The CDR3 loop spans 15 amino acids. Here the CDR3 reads CASSSPGTGVQPQHF. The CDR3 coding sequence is TGTGCCAGCAGTTCCCCCGGGACAGGGGTGCAGCCCCAGCATTTT.

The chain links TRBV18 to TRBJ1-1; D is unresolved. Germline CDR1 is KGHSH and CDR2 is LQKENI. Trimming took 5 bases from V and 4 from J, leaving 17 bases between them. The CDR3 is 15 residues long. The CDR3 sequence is CASSVVRELGTEAFF. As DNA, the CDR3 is TGTGCCAGCTCAGTAGTAAGAGAATTAGGCACTGAAGCTTTCTTT.

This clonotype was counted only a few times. In nucleotides, the CDR3 is TGCAGTGCTAGCCCAGGGGCGGGCAATCAGCCCCAGCATTTT. Protein product: CSASPGAGNQPQHF. J is TRBJ1-5 and V is TRBV20-1; tentatively, D is TRBD1 (6 bases). Between the trimmed V and J ends, which lost 3 bases and 2 bases, there was a span of 11 bases. From germline, CDR1 is DFQATT and CDR2 SNEGSKA (reference sequence). This CDR3 contains 14 residues.

The CDR3 region has the DNA TGTGCCAGCAGTTTAAGTCAAGCAACTAATGAAAAACTGTTTTTT. Protein sequence: CASSLSQATNEKLFF. The chain is built from TRBV28 and TRBJ1-4; D gene uncertain. V lost 2 bases, J lost 0 bases, and 7 bases lay in between. Per the germline V gene, CDR1 is MDHEN and CDR2 is SYDVKM. This CDR3 has 15 residues.

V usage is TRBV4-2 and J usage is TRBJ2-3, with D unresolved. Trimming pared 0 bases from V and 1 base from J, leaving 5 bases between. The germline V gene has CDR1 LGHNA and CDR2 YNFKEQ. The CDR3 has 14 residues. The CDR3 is CASSQDLRTDTQYF. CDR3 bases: TGTGCCAGCAGCCAAGATCTTCGCACAGATACGCAGTATTTT.

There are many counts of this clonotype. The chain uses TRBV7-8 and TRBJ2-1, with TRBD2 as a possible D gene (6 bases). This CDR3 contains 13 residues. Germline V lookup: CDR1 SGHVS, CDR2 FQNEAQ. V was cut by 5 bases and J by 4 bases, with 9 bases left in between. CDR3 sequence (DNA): TGTGCCAGCAGCCAGGACTATTACAATGAGCAGTTCTTC. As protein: CASSQDYYNEQFF.